Following are 9 T cell receptor beta chains from one sample sequenced in a study of vaccination and CD4 T cells after COVID-19. As for treatment: roughly ten-day PBMC culture with coronavirus spike peptide pools or control peptides (ViraFEST assay). At the Johns Hopkins FTIC core, DNA taken from cultured CD4+ T cells was sequenced by way of the Oncomine TCR Beta short-read assay. Using its own MiXCR run on the PCR reads, TCRdb lists one record per CDR3 protein. The sample has about 19,000 distinct CDR3 sequences; less than 60% are singletons. No antigen is known for these receptors. The sequencing used CD4+ T cells from blood, cultured in vitro, collected after SARS-CoV-2 vaccination. Receptors originate from a human donor who had recovered from COVID-19.

The CDR3 sequence is CASMLDPRYEQYF. In DNA, the CDR3 is TGTGCCAGCATGTTAGACCCTCGCTACGAGCAGTACTTC. The chain carries TRBV27 and TRBJ2-7; D is ambiguous. The CDR3 is 13 amino acids. Germline V gene data show CDR1 as MNHEY and CDR2 as SMNVEV (reference sequence). Trimming left V 7 bases short and J 3 bases short, with 13 bases between.

DNA of the CDR3: TGTGCCAGCAGCCTCTTCCCCGGGACTGAAGAGACCCAGTACTTC. Translated, it gives CASSLFPGTEETQYF. V usage is TRBV4-2 and J usage is TRBJ2-5, with D perhaps TRBD2 (6 bases). This CDR3 is built from 15 residues. Between the trimmed V and J ends, which lost 4 bases and 3 bases, there was a span of 15 bases. Germline lookup yields CDR1 LGHNA and CDR2 YNFKEQ.

The CDR3 nucleotides are TGCAGTGCTGCAAGGGGATCAGATACGCAGTATTTT. The encoded protein is CSAARGSDTQYF. The chain has TRBV20-1 and TRBJ2-3, with D possibly matching TRBD1 (5 bases). Germline V lookup: CDR1 DFQATT, CDR2 SNEGSKA (reference sequence). The CDR3 length is 12 residues. V lost 5 bases and J 4 bases, leaving 10 bases between the germline ends.

This clonotype was found a few times. The genes are TRBV7-6 and TRBJ1-6; TRBD1 matches at 10 bases. This CDR3 is built from 15 residues. Germline V gene sequence: CDR1 SGHVS, CDR2 FNYEAQ. V was pared by 5 bases and J by 9 bases, with 7 bases of the junction left unmatched. Here the CDR3 DNA reads TGTGCCAGCAGCCTTTACCGGGACAGGGGTTCACCCCTCCACTTT. It encodes CASSLYRDRGSPLHF.

This clonotype has a handful of counts. The chain carries TRBV6-1 and TRBJ1-1, with D possibly TRBD1 on 6 matching bases. The length of the CDR3 is 14 residues. Deletions cut 0 bases from V and 5 bases from J, with 10 bases between. Germline assignment: CDR1 MNHNS and CDR2 SASEGT. CDR3 in amino acids: CASSEAGGQTEAFF. The CDR3 DNA reads as TGTGCCAGCAGTGAAGCGGGGGGCCAAACTGAAGCTTTCTTT.

The chain joins TRBV5-4 to TRBJ2-5; 8 nucleotides agree with TRBD2. With 1 base clipped from V and 5 bases from J, the junction kept 7 bases outside the gene matches. CDR1 and CDR2 from the germline V gene are SGHNT and YYREEE (reference sequence). CDR3 length: 15 residues. The CDR3 sequence: CASSLRTAGGETQYF. In nucleotides, the CDR3 is TGTGCCAGCAGCTTGAGGACGGCGGGGGGTGAGACCCAGTACTTC.

In its sample, this clonotype is large (0.1 to 1%). The CDR3 nucleotides are TGTGCCACCAGTGACCCTACAGGGGGCAAGGAGACCCAGTACTTC. Its translation: CATSDPTGGKETQYF. V and J are TRBV24-1 and TRBJ2-5; 9 bases match TRBD1. V was clipped by 4 bases and J by 5 bases; unmatched bases: 7. The CDR3 has 15 amino acids. Germline values: CDR1 KGHDR, CDR2 SFDVKD.

The rearrangement links TRBV7-2 to TRBJ2-1, with D perhaps matching TRBD2 (6 bases). Trimming took 1 base from V and 6 from J, leaving 10 bases between them. The CDR3 length is 14 residues. Per germline, CDR1 SGHTA and CDR2 FQGNSA. The CDR3 sequence: CASSLGTTINEQFF. CDR3 nucleotides: TGTGCCAGCAGCTTAGGGACTACGATCAATGAGCAGTTCTTC.

This chain links TRBV11-2 with TRBJ1-2; D is possibly TRBD1 (5 bases). Germline V gives CDR1 SGHAT, CDR2 FQNNGV. The CDR3 contains 15 residues. Trimming removed 5 bases from V and 5 bases from J, with 18 bases in between. CDR3: CASSLTGDPSYGYTF. The CDR3 coding sequence is TGTGCCAGCAGCCTAACAGGAGATCCGTCGTATGGCTACACCTTC.